This T cell receptor (beta chain) was observed in a study of blood T cells in healthy people across ages. Whole-study results and caveats: TCR beta diversity tracked closely with naive T cell percentage. More naive CD4+ cells and higher diversity were found in long-lived than in aged donors.

PCR was performed a second time for 7 to 11 cycles using a sample-barcoded 5' primer and a J-beta primer mix. TCRdb used MiXCR to reprocess the 5' RACE reads, holding one entry per CDR3 protein. The sample holds 600,000 to 900,000 distinct CDR3 sequences, roughly 26% seen once. The V end was cut by 4 bases, the J end by 6 bases, with 9 bases between. Germline values: CDR1 ENHRY, CDR2 SYGVKD. This CDR3 has 12 residues. Concerning this clonotype itself: Its specificity is unknown.

Separately, the same data were catalogued under a study of T cells of mothers and their children.

The chain has TRBV10-3 and TRBJ1-1; TRBD1 is a possible D gene (6 bases). Sequenced: blood. This receptor was obtained from a boy younger than 18 in good health. The CDR3 here is CAISVTGPEAFF. CDR3 in DNA: TGTGCCATCAGTGTTACAGGGCCTGAAGCTTTCTTT.